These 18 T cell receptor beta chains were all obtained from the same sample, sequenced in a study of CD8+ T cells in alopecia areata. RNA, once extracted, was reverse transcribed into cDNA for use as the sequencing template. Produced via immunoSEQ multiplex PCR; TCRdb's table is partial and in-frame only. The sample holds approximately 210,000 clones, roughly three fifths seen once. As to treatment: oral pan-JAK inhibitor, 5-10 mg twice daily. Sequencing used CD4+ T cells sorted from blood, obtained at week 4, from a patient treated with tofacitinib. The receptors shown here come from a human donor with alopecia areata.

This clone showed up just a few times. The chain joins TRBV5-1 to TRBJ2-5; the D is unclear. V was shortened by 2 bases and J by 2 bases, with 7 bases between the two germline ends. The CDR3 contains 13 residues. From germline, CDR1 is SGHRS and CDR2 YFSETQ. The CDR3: CASSFGRQETQYF. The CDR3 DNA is TGCGCCAGCAGCTTCGGACGGCAAGAGACCCAGTACTTC.

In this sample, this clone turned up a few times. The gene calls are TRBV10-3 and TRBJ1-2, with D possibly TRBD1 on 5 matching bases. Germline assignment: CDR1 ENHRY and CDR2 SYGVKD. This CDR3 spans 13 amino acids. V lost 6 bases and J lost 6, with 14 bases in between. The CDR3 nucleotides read TGTGCCATCAGAGCCGGGACCGAGAATGGCTACACCTTC. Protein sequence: CAIRAGTENGYTF.

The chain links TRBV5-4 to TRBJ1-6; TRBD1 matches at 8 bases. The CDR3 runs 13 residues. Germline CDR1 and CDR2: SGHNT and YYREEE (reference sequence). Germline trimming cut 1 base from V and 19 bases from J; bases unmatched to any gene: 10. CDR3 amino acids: CASSLQGARRWHF. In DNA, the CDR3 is TGTGCCAGCAGCTTGCAGGGGGCGCGGAGGTGGCACTTT.

CDR3 nucleotides: TGTGCCAGCAGTTTATTCCCAACAGGGGCCTACGAGCAGTACTTC. Its translation is CASSLFPTGAYEQYF. The V gene is TRBV27, the J gene TRBJ2-7; TRBD1 aligns across 7 bases. CDR3 length: 15 residues. V lost 1 base to trimming and J lost 2 bases; unmatched junction nucleotides: 5. Germline CDR1 is MNHEY and CDR2 is SMNVEV (reference sequence).

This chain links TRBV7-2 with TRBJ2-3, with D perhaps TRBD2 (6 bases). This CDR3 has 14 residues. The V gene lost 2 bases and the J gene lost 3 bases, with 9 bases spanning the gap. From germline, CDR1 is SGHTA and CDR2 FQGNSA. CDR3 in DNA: TGTGCCAGCAGCTTAAGGGACTTAACAGATACGCAGTATTTT. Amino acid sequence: CASSLRDLTDTQYF.

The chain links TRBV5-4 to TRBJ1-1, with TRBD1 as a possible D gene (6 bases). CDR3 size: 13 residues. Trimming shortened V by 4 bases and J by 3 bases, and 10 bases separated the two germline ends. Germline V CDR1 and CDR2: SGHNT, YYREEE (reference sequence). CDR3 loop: CASSPDSYTEAFF. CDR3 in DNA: TGTGCCAGCAGCCCGGACAGTTACACTGAAGCTTTCTTT.

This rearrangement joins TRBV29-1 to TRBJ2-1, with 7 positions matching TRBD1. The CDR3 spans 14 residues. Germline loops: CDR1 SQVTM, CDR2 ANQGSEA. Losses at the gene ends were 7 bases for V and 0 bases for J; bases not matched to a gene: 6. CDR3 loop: CSDLDRSSYNEQFF. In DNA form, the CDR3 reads TGCAGCGACTTGGACAGGAGCTCCTACAATGAGCAGTTCTTC.

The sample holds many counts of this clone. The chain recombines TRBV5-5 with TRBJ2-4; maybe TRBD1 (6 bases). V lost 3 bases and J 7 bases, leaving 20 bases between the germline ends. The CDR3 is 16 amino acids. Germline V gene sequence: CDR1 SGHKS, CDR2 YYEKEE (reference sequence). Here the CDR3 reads CASSSGTHSQGNIQYF. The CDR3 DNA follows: TGTGCCAGCAGCTCAGGGACACACAGCCAAGGGAACATTCAGTACTTC.

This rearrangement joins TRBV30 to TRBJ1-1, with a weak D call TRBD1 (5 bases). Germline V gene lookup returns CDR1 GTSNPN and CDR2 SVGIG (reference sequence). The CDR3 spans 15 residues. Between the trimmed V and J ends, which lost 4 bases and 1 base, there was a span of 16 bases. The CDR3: CAWNPRDRQNTEAFF. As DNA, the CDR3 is TGTGCCTGGAATCCACGGGACCGCCAGAACACTGAAGCTTTCTTT.

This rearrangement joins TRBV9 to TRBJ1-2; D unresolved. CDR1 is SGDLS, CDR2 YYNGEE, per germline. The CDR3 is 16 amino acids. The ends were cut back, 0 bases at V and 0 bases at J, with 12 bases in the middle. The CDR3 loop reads CASSVGPTISNYGYTF. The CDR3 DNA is TGTGCCAGCAGCGTAGGACCGACAATCTCTAACTATGGCTACACCTTC.

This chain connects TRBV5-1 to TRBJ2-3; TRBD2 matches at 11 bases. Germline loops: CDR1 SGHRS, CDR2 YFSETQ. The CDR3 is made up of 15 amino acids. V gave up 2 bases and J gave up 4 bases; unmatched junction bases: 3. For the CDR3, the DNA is TGCGCCAGCAGCTTTGCTAGCGGGGGGCCAGATACGCAGTATTTT. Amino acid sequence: CASSFASGGPDTQYF.

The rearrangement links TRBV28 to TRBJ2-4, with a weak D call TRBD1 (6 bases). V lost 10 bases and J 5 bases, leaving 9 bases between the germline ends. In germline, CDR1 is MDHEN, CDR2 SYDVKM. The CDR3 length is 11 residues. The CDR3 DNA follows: TGTGCCACGCGGACAGAAAACATTCAGTACTTC. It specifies CATRTENIQYF.

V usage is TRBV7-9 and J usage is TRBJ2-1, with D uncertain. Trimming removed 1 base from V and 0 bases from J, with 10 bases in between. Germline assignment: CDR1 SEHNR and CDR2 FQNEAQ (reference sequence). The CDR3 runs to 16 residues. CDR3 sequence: CASSLDSPSSYNEQFF. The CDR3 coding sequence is TGTGCCAGCAGCTTAGATAGTCCGAGCTCCTACAATGAGCAGTTCTTC.

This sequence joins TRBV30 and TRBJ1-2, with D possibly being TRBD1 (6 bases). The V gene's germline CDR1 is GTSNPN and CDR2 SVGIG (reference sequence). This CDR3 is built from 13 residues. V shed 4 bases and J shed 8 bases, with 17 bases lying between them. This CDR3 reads CAWTGRGDGGYTF. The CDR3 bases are TGTGCCTGGACCGGCAGGGGTGATGGGGGCTACACCTTC.

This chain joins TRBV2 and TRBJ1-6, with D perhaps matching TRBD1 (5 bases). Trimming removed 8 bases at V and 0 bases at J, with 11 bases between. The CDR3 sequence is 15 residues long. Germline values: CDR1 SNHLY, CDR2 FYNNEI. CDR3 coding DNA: TGTGCCAGCGCGACAGCGAGCTCCTATAATTCACCCCTCCACTTT. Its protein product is CASATASSYNSPLHF.

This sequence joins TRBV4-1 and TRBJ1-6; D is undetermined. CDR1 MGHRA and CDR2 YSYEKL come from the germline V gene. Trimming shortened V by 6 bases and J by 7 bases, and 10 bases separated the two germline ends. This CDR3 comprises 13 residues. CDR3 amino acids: CASSSEGNSPLHF. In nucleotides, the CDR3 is TGCGCCAGCAGTTCGGAGGGAAATTCACCCCTCCACTTT.

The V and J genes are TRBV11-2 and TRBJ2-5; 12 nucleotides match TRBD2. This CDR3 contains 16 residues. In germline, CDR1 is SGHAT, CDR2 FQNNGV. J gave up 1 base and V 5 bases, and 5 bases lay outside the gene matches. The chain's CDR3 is CASSPRLAGAQETQYF. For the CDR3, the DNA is TGTGCCAGCAGCCCAAGACTAGCGGGGGCCCAAGAGACCCAGTACTTC.

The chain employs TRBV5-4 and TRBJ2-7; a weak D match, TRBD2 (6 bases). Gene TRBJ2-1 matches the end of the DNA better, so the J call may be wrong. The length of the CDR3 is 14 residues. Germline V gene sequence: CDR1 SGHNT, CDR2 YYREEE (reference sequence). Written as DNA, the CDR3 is TGTGCCAGCAGCTTGTCCGATGGGACTAATGAGCAGTTCTTC. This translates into CASSLSDGTNEQFF.